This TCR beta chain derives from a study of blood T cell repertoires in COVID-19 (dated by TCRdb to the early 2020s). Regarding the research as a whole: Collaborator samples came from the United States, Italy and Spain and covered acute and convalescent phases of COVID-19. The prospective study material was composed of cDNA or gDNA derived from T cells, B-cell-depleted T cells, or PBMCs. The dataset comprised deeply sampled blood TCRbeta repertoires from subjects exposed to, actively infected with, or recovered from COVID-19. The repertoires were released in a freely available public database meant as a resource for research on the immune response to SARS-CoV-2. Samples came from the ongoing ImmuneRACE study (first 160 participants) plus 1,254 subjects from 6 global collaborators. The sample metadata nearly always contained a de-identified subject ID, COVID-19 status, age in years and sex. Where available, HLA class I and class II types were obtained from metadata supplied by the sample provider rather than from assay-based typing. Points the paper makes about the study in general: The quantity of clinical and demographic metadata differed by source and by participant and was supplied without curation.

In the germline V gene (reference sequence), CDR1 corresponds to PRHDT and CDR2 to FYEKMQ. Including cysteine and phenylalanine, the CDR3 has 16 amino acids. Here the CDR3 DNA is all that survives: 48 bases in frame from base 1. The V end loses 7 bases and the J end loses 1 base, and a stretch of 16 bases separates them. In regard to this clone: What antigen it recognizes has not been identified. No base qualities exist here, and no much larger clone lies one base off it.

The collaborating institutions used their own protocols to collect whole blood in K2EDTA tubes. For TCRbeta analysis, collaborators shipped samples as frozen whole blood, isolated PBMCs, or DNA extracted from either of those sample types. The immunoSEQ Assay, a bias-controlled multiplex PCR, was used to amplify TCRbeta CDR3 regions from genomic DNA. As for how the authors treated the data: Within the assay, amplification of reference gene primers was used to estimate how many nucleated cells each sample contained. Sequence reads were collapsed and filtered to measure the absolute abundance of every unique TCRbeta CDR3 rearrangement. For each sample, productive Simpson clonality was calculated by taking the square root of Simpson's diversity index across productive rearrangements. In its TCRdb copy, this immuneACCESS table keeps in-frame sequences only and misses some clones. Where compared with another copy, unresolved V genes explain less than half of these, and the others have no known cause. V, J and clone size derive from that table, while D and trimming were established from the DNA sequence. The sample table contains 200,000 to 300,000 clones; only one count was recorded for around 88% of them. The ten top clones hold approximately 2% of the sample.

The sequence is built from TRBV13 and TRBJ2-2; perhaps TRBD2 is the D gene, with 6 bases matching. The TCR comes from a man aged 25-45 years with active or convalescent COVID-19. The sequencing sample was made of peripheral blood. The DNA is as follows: TGTGCCAGCAACCCTTCTAGCGACGTGAACACCGGGGAGCTGTTTTTT. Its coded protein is CASNPSSDVNTGELFF.